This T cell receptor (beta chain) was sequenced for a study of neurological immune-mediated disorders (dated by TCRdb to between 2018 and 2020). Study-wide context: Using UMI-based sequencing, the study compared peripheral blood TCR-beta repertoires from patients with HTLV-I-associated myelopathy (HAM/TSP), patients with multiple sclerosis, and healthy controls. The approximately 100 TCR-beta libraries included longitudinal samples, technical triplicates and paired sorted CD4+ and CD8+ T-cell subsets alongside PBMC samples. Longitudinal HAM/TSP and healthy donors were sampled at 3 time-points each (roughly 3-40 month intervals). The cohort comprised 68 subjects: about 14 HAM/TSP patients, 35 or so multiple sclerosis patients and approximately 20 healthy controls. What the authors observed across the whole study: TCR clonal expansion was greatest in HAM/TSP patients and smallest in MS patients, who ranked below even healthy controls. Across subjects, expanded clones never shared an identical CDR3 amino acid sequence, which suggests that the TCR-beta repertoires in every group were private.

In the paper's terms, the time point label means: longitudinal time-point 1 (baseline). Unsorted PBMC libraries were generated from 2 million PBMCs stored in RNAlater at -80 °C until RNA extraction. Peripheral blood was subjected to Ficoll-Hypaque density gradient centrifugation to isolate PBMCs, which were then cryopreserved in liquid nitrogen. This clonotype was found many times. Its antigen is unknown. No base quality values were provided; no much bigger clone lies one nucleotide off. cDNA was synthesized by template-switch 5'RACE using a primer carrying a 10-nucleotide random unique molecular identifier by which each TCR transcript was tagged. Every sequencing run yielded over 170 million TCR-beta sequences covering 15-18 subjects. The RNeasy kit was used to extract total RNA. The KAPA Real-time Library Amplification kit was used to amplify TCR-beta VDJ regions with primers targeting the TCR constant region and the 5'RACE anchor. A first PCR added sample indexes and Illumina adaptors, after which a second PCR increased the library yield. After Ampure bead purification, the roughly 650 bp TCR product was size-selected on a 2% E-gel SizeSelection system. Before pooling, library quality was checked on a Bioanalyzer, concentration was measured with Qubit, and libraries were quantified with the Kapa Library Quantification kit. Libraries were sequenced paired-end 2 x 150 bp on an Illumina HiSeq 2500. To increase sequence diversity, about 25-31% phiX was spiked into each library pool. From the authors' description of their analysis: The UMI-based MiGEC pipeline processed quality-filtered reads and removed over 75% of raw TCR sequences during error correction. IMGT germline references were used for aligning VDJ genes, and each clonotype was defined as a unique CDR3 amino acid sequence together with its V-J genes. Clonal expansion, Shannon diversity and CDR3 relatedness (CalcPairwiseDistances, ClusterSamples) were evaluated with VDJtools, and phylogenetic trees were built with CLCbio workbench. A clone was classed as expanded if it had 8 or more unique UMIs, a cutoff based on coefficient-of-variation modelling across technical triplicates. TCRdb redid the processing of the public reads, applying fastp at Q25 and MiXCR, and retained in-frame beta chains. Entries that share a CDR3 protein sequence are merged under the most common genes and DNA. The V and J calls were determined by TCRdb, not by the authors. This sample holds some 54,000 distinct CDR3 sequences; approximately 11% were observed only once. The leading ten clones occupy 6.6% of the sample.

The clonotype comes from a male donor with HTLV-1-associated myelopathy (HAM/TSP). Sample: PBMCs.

The CDR3 corresponds to CASSRTGNYYEQYF. The DNA sequence is TGTGCCAGCAGTCGGACAGGGAATTACTACGAGCAGTACTTC. In this chain, TRBV28 is recombined with TRBJ2-7, and 8 junction bases match TRBD1. V is pruned by 5 bases and J by 3 bases, leaving 6 bases of the junction without a gene match. Per the germline V gene, MDHEN is the CDR1 and SYDVKM is the CDR2. The CDR3 measures 14 amino acids from cysteine to phenylalanine. Of the read, only the CDR3 DNA is kept; its 42 bases are in frame from base 1. Here the CDR3 is joined to the reference TRBV28 and TRBJ2-7 genes, and the full variable domain is: DVKVTQSSRYLVKRTGEKVFLECVQDMDHENMFWYRQDPGLGLRLIYFSYDVKMKEKGDIPEGYSVSREKKERFSLILESASTNQTSMYLCASSRTGNYYEQYFGPGTRLTVT.